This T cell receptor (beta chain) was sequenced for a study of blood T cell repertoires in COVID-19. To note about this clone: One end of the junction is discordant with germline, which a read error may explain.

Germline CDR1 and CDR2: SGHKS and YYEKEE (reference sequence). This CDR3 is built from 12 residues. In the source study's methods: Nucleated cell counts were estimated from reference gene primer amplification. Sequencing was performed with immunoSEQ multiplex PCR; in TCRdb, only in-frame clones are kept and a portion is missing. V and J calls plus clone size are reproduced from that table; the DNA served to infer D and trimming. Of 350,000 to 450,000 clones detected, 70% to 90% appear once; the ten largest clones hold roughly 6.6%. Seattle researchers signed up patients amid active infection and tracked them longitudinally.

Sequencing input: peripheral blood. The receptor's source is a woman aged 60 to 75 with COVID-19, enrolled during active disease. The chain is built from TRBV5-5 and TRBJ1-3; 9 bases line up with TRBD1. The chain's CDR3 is CASSQALGQGNF. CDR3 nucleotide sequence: TGTGCCAGCAGCCAAGCTCTGGGACAGGGAAATTTT.